This paragraph covers one T cell receptor (beta chain) sequence. The antigen is unknown. Sequencing of the DNA from cultured CD4+ T cells was carried out with the Oncomine TCR Beta short-read assay. Each CDR3 protein is one row after TCRdb ran MiXCR on the PCR reads. This sample yields several thousand distinct CDR3 sequences, of which 40% to 45% are seen a single time; around two fifths belongs to the top ten. The sample belongs to a study of vaccination and CD4 T cells after COVID-19. Germline trimming cut 5 bases from V and 1 base from J; bases unmatched to any gene: 9. The V gene's germline CDR1 is ENHRY and CDR2 SYGVKD. The CDR3 is 16 residues long. Specified treatment: approximately 9-day PBMC culture with coronavirus spike peptide pools or control peptides (ViraFEST assay). Gathering of the CD4+ T cells, from the unexposed donor, took place before the COVID-19 pandemic (2011-2018). Subject to cell availability, CD4+ T cells from unexposed donors were probed with SARS-CoV-2 S/N and four cold-coronavirus spikes.

The chain combines TRBV10-3 with TRBJ1-1; 8 positions agree with TRBD1. The sample comprised CD4+ T cells from blood, cultured in vitro. The TCR was taken from a human donor in good health. CDR3 nucleotide sequence: TGTGCCATCAGTTTTCAGGGGGCGGATGGGAACACTGAAGCTTTCTTT. Protein product: CAISFQGADGNTEAFF.